The entry below describes one T cell receptor (beta chain). This specimen comes from a study of blood T cell repertoires in COVID-19. The ends lost 6 bases at V and 2 bases at J; junction bases unmatched: 6. CDR1 and CDR2 (germline): SGHTA, FQGNSA. The CDR3 has 15 residues. In the original processing: It was from reference gene primer amplification that nucleated cell counts were estimated. Sequencing was performed with immunoSEQ multiplex PCR; in TCRdb, only in-frame clones are kept and a portion is missing. V and J calls and clone size are as listed in that table; D and trimming were resolved from the DNA. The repertoire holds 240,000 or so clones, with 82% as singletons.

The J gene is TRBJ2-5, the V gene TRBV7-2, with 10 bases identical to TRBD2. The TCR was taken from a woman aged 60 to 75 with active or convalescent COVID-19. The sample taken for sequencing was peripheral blood. The CDR3 DNA is TGTGCCAGCAGACGGGCTAGCGGGGGTCAAGAGACCCAGTACTTC. Protein: CASRRASGGQETQYF.